This T cell receptor beta chain was recorded in a study of monozygotic twins with inflammatory bowel disease. On this clonotype itself: The antigen remains unidentified.

Every TCR library drew on about 3,300 ng of total RNA. cDNA for TCRalpha and TCRbeta was amplified by nested PCRs of about 15 then approximately 9 cycles. No DNA is given; TCRdb re-called the 5' RACE reads and lists each CDR3 protein once. This sample lists about 300,000 distinct CDR3 sequences; its ten largest clones have 5% to 6%. The study, taken as a whole, reports: None of the different T cell subtypes could be distinguished from one another.

This CDR3 is 14 amino acids long. In germline, CDR1 is DFQATT, CDR2 SNEGSKA (reference sequence). No sorting of T cells preceded isolation of total RNA from whole blood. The sample comprised blood. V usage is TRBV20-1 and J usage is TRBJ2-7; TCRdb proposes TRBD2, but this gene call is untestable without DNA. The sequence derives from a human donor with ulcerative colitis or Crohn's disease, or a healthy co-twin of an affected twin (not recorded which). CDR3 in amino acids: CSATQREGRYEQYF.